A single sample gave rise to the 27 T cell receptor beta chains below, sequenced in a study of blood T cell repertoires in COVID-19 (dated by TCRdb to 2019 to 2021). The method was the immunoSEQ multiplex PCR assay. Drawn from immuneACCESS, this table holds only the in-frame rearrangements with V and J called that TCRdb kept. Clones are partly lost; checked studies trace under half to an unresolved V gene and leave the rest unexplained. Across this sample there are some 65,000 clones, with about 80% seen only once. The ten largest clones capture 9.7% of the sample. The sequencing sample was made of peripheral blood. Source of these receptors: a human donor in a cohort sampled during active COVID-19.

The V gene is TRBV6-2 or TRBV6-3, the J gene TRBJ2-5, with 9 nucleotides matching TRBD1. CDR3 length: 16 amino acids. CDR1 and CDR2 (germline): MNHEY, SVGEGT. The V gene end was trimmed by 2 bases and the J gene end by 5 bases; junction bases not matched to a gene: 9. CDR3 coding DNA: TGTGCCAGCAGTTACAACGGACAGGGGATAAGGGAGACCCAGTACTTC. It specifies CASSYNGQGIRETQYF.

The V and J genes are TRBV7-2 and TRBJ2-7; TRBD2 is a possible D gene (5 bases). Germline CDR1 SGHTA, CDR2 FQGNSA. V lost 2 bases, J lost 5 bases, and 28 bases lay in between. The CDR3 covers 19 residues. CDR3 DNA sequence: TGTGCCAGCAGCTTAAATTCCCCCCGTACGGGGAGAGGCGTCAACGAGCAGTACTTC. Amino acids: CASSLNSPRTGRGVNEQYF.

Only one count was recorded for this clone. The rearrangement joins TRBV7-2 to TRBJ2-5; 10 nucleotides align to TRBD1. CDR1 and CDR2 from the germline V gene are SGHTA and FQGNSA. This CDR3 region has 19 residues. J gave up 1 base and V 1 base, and 12 bases lay outside the gene matches. The CDR3 loop reads CASSLVGSGQGGFQETQYF. The DNA for the CDR3 is TGTGCCAGCAGCTTAGTGGGGAGCGGACAGGGGGGTTTCCAAGAGACCCAGTACTTC.

The genes are TRBV5-4 and TRBJ1-5; 7 bases are a match to TRBD1. CDR3 length: 15 residues. CDR1 is SGHNT, CDR2 YYREEE, per germline (reference sequence). The J segment lost 3 bases and the V segment lost 0 bases, leaving 3 bases of the junction unmatched. The CDR3 DNA follows: TGTGCCAGCAGCTTGGGGGGACAGAACAATCAGCCCCAGCATTTT. It codes for CASSLGGQNNQPQHF.

The chain has TRBV27 and TRBJ1-5; 8 bases fit TRBD1. In germline, CDR1 is MNHEY, CDR2 SMNVEV (reference sequence). The CDR3 runs 13 residues. Unmatched junction bases numbered 5, after V lost 10 bases and J lost 3 bases. The CDR3 loop reads CATRRGPNQPQHF. CDR3 DNA: TGTGCCACCCGCAGGGGGCCCAATCAGCCCCAGCATTTT.

There are a few counts of this clone. CDR3 sequence (DNA): TGTGCCAGCAGTTTACGGGGATCTGGCTACACCTTC. As protein: CASSLRGSGYTF. This sequence joins TRBV27 and TRBJ1-2, with D uncertain. Deletions cut 2 bases from V and 7 bases from J, with 8 bases between. Germline V gene sequence: CDR1 MNHEY, CDR2 SMNVEV (reference sequence). The CDR3 is 12 residues long.

The V call is TRBV28, the J call TRBJ2-7, with 7 bases identical to TRBD2. Germline V gene sequence: CDR1 MDHEN, CDR2 SYDVKM. V lost 3 bases, J lost 2 bases, and 1 base stayed unmatched. This CDR3 has 13 residues. DNA of the CDR3: TGTGCCAGCAGTTTGGCGGGGGCCTACGAGCAGTACTTC. This translates into CASSLAGAYEQYF.

Details on this clone: Other DNA sequences from this sample encode an identical CDR3 as well. The gene calls are TRBV11-2 and TRBJ1-3, with D unresolved. The germline V and J ends were trimmed by 3 bases and 4 bases, with 10 bases remaining between them. Germline CDR1 SGHAT, CDR2 FQNNGV. This CDR3 comprises 14 residues. This CDR3 is CASSFAGSGNTIYF. CDR3 bases: TGTGCCAGCAGCTTTGCGGGAAGCGGAAACACCATATATTTT.

V usage is TRBV6-5 and J usage is TRBJ1-1, with TRBD1 matching over 7 bases. The V segment lost 6 bases and the J segment 4 bases; nucleotides outside the gene matches: 8. CDR1 is MNHEY, CDR2 SVGAGI, per germline. This CDR3 is built from 14 residues. This CDR3 reads CASRSQGGPTEAFF. Here the CDR3 DNA reads TGTGCCAGCAGGTCCCAGGGGGGCCCCACTGAAGCTTTCTTT.

The chain is built from TRBV7-2 and TRBJ2-7; weak D call: TRBD2 (6 bases). The CDR3 length is 14 residues. V was cut by 1 base and J by 4 bases, with 11 bases left in between. Germline V lookup: CDR1 SGHTA, CDR2 FQGNSA. The CDR3 sequence: CASSLGSGRYEQYF. In nucleotides, the CDR3 is TGTGCCAGCAGCTTAGGATCAGGGAGGTACGAGCAGTACTTC.

The chain couples TRBV29-1 to TRBJ2-7, with TRBD1 matching over 9 bases. The CDR3 is made up of 13 amino acids. Losses at the gene ends were 5 bases for V and 4 bases for J; bases not matched to a gene: 6. Germline lookup yields CDR1 SQVTM and CDR2 ANQGSEA. DNA for the CDR3: TGCAGCGTTCCGGGACAGGGTATTTACGAGCAGTACTTC. As protein: CSVPGQGIYEQYF.

In nucleotides, the CDR3 is TGTGCCAGCTCACCTACTAGCGGGAGATACGAGCAGTACTTC. Residues: CASSPTSGRYEQYF. J is TRBJ2-7 and V is TRBV18; 11 bases match TRBD2. V lost 3 bases, J lost 4 bases, and 2 bases stayed unmatched. Germline CDR1 is KGHSH and CDR2 is LQKENI. The CDR3 consists of 14 residues.

The chain carries TRBV19 and TRBJ2-7, with TRBD1 as a possible D gene (5 bases). The V and J ends lost 1 base and 2 bases respectively, with 9 bases between them. CDR1 and CDR2 (germline): LNHDA, SQIVND (reference sequence). The CDR3 runs 14 residues. CDR3 bases: TGTGCCAGTAGTATAGGGGGCACCACCTACGAGCAGTACTTC. It yields the protein CASSIGGTTYEQYF.

The J gene is TRBJ2-3, the V gene TRBV7-9; 11 positions match TRBD2. The germline V gene encodes CDR1 SEHNR and CDR2 FQNEAQ (reference sequence). The junction had 2 bases not matched to a gene; V was cut back by 6 bases and J by 0 bases. This CDR3 is 15 amino acids long. CDR3 region: CASSPSGGSTDTQYF. The CDR3 nucleotides read TGTGCCAGCAGTCCTAGCGGGGGGAGCACAGATACGCAGTATTTT.

The chain links TRBV6-2 or TRBV6-3 to TRBJ2-7, with D perhaps TRBD2 (5 bases). Per the germline V gene, CDR1 is MNHEY and CDR2 is SVGEGT. With 6 bases removed from V and 0 bases from J, the gap between germline ends came to 18 bases. This CDR3 has 16 residues. The CDR3 DNA reads as TGTGCCAGCAGCCTACCCCCAGGACTTTTCTCCTACGAGCAGTACTTC. Translating gives CASSLPPGLFSYEQYF.

CDR3 DNA: TGTGCCACCAGTCCCTCAGGGGCGAATCAGCCCCAGCATTTT. The encoded protein is CATSPSGANQPQHF. The V and J genes are TRBV24-1 and TRBJ1-5; a weak D match, TRBD1 (6 bases). This CDR3 is 14 amino acids long. V was cut by 6 bases and J by 4 bases, with 12 bases left in between. Germline assignment: CDR1 KGHDR and CDR2 SFDVKD.

This clone is a singleton in its sample. J is TRBJ2-7 and V is TRBV6-6, with TRBD1 identical over 9 bases. Trimming took 6 bases from V and 4 from J; bases not matched to a gene: 7. This CDR3 is 14 amino acids long. Germline V CDR1 and CDR2: MNHNY, SVGAGI (reference sequence). The CDR3 region is CASRRPGQGYEQYF. CDR3 sequence (DNA): TGTGCCAGCAGACGACCGGGACAGGGATACGAGCAGTACTTC.

The DNA for the CDR3 is TGCGCCAGCAGCCCAGGGGAAGCCAAAAACATTCAGTACTTC. Translation gives CASSPGEAKNIQYF. The chain is built from TRBV5-1 and TRBJ2-4, with a possible D match to TRBD1 (6 bases). The CDR3 length is 14 residues. In germline, CDR1 is SGHRS, CDR2 YFSETQ. V was pared by 4 bases and J by 0 bases, with 8 bases between.

This clone was detected only once. This rearrangement joins TRBV5-1 to TRBJ1-1; D uncertain. V gave up 0 bases and J gave up 1 base, with 10 bases separating them. The CDR3 is 15 residues long. Germline CDR1 is SGHRS and CDR2 is YFSETQ. For the CDR3, the DNA is TGCGCCAGCAGCTTGGTGGGCAGGCCGAACACTGAAGCTTTCTTT. Translated: CASSLVGRPNTEAFF.

This chain uses TRBV30 with TRBJ1-5; D unresolved. The CDR3 extends over 15 amino acids. The germline V gene encodes CDR1 GTSNPN and CDR2 SVGIG (reference sequence). Trimming shortened V by 1 base and J by 3 bases, and 13 bases separated the two germline ends. CDR3: CAWSAPRPSNQPQHF. The CDR3 nucleotides are TGTGCCTGGAGTGCTCCGAGGCCTTCCAATCAGCCCCAGCATTTT.

V is TRBV5-1 and J is TRBJ2-7, with 8 bases matching TRBD2. Germline CDR1 SGHRS, CDR2 YFSETQ. V shed 3 bases and J 6 bases; nucleotides not matched to a gene: 11. The CDR3 spans 15 residues. CDR3 sequence (DNA): TGCGCCAGCAGCTCGGGAACGGGAGGGGGTGGCGAGCAGTACTTC. This gives the protein CASSSGTGGGGEQYF.

This chain joins TRBV13 and TRBJ2-3, with 10 bases matching TRBD2. This CDR3 has 17 residues. V shed 6 bases and J 0 bases; nucleotides not matched to a gene: 9. Germline loops: CDR1 PRHDT, CDR2 FYEKMQ (reference sequence). CDR3: CASRRRTSGTSTDTQYF. The DNA for the CDR3 is TGTGCCAGCAGGCGACGGACTAGCGGAACTAGCACAGATACGCAGTATTTT.

The CDR3 DNA sequence: TGTGCCAGCAGCGCCGGACAGGGGGTAGGGCAAGAGACCCAGTACTTC. Translation gives CASSAGQGVGQETQYF. The chain uses TRBV11-1 and TRBJ2-5, with TRBD1 identical over 10 bases. V trimming: 5 bases; J trimming: 2 bases; junction bases outside the gene matches: 8. This CDR3 comprises 16 residues. Per the germline V gene, CDR1 is SGHAT and CDR2 is FQDESV (reference sequence).

This clone was observed a handful of times. V is TRBV3-1 (or the pseudogene TRBV3-2) and J is TRBJ2-3; D is perhaps TRBD2 (5 bases). Between the trimmed V and J ends, which lost 0 bases and 2 bases, there was a span of 9 bases. This CDR3 spans 15 amino acids. Germline values: CDR1 LGHDT, CDR2 YNNKEL (reference sequence). The CDR3 sequence is CASSQDGGYTDTQYF. DNA for the CDR3: TGTGCCAGCAGCCAAGACGGCGGGTACACAGATACGCAGTATTTT.

The rearrangement links TRBV2 to TRBJ1-5, with no clear D. CDR3 size: 13 residues. Trimming removed 1 base from V and 6 bases from J, with 7 bases in between. Looked up from germline, CDR1 is SNHLY and CDR2 is FYNNEI. CDR3 coding DNA: TGTGCCAGCAGTGAAGGGGCCCGTCAGCCCCAGCATTTT. This encodes CASSEGARQPQHF.

The V and J genes are TRBV14 and TRBJ1-2; the match to TRBD1 covers 10 bases. This CDR3 is 15 amino acids long. Germline trimming cut 1 base from V and 5 bases from J; bases unmatched to any gene: 4. Germline CDR1 is SGHDN and CDR2 is FVKESK. The CDR3 DNA sequence: TGTGCCAGCAGCCAAGTAGGGACAGGGGTTTATGGCTACACCTTC. As protein: CASSQVGTGVYGYTF.

The V call is TRBV9, the J call TRBJ2-6, with a tentative D call TRBD1 (6 bases). Looked up from germline, CDR1 is SGDLS and CDR2 is YYNGEE. The CDR3 is 19 residues long. The V end lost 1 base, the J end lost 0 bases, and 17 bases lay between the germline ends. The CDR3 loop is CASSVKPGQVNSGANVLTF. The CDR3 DNA follows: TGTGCCAGCAGCGTAAAACCGGGACAAGTAAACTCTGGGGCCAACGTCCTGACTTTC.